Below, 7 T cell receptor beta chains from the same sample are listed, as sequenced in a study of CD8 T cells in Susac syndrome. An input of about 0.5 to 1 ug of RNA was subjected to reverse transcription using random hexamers. Each CDR3 protein is one row after TCRdb ran MiXCR on the immunoSEQ multiplex PCR reads. The sample contains about 22,000 distinct CDR3 sequences, approximately 93% of which appear only once. Material: CD8+ T cells from PBMCs. The origin of the receptors is a human donor in good health.

The V gene is TRBV27, the J gene TRBJ2-3; TRBD1 matches 10 bases. Trimming removed 6 bases from V and 6 bases from J; junction bases left unmatched: 9. CDR1 and CDR2 from the germline V gene are MNHEY and SMNVEV (reference sequence). This CDR3 spans 15 amino acids. The CDR3 DNA reads TGTGCCAGCAGCTACCGGGACAGGGGTATGGATACGCAGTATTTT. Protein product: CASSYRDRGMDTQYF.

In its sample, this clonotype was seen once. CDR3 coding DNA: TGTGCCAGCAGCTTATCGGGGGTAGGGTACGAGCAGTACTTC. Its translation is CASSLSGVGYEQYF. The gene calls are TRBV7-2 and TRBJ2-7; perhaps TRBD2 as D (6 bases). V lost 2 bases to trimming and J lost 4 bases, with 12 bases between them. The CDR3 consists of 14 residues. CDR1 is SGHTA, CDR2 FQGNSA, per germline.

The CDR3 coding sequence is TGTGCCAGCAGTCTCAACAGAATTCTAAACTATGGCTACACCTTC. Protein: CASSLNRILNYGYTF. The chain combines TRBV12-3 or TRBV12-4 with TRBJ1-2, with D unclear. The CDR3 contains 15 residues. Trimming took off 5 bases at V and 2 bases at J, with 15 bases between the two ends.

The chain couples TRBV4-3 to TRBJ2-7, with 8 bases that match TRBD2. V gave up 6 bases and J gave up 2 bases; unmatched junction bases: 9. This CDR3 is built from 15 residues. Per germline, CDR1 LGHNA and CDR2 YSLEER. The CDR3 DNA follows: TGCGCCAGCAGGATGGAGCGGGGGACTACCTACGAGCAGTACTTC. Translated: CASRMERGTTYEQYF.

This clonotype was seen a single time. This sequence joins TRBV6-2 or TRBV6-3 and TRBJ2-1; 11 bases agree with TRBD2. The CDR3 consists of 16 residues. V dropped 4 bases and J dropped 2; count of bases not matched to a gene: 4. Germline loops: CDR1 MNHEY, CDR2 SVGEGT. This CDR3 reads CASSSISGGAYNEQFF. The CDR3 coding sequence is TGTGCCAGCAGTTCGATTAGCGGGGGGGCCTACAATGAGCAGTTCTTC.

The chain uses TRBV6-1 and TRBJ2-7; the D gene could be TRBD1 or TRBD2 (5 bases each). The CDR3 is 16 residues long. V was trimmed by 6 bases and J by 0 bases, leaving 18 bases between them. Germline CDR1 reads MNHNS; CDR2 reads SASEGT. CDR3 DNA sequence: TGTGCCAGCAGAGGTTTCCGGGACGGATCCTCCTACGAGCAGTACTTC. It translates to CASRGFRDGSSYEQYF.

The table lists this clonotype with a few counts. The chain couples TRBV4-1 to TRBJ2-7, with 9 bases that match TRBD2. Per germline, CDR1 MGHRA and CDR2 YSYEKL. V dropped 0 bases and J dropped 7; count of bases not matched to a gene: 7. The CDR3 extends over 15 amino acids. The CDR3 is CASSQDGSGGGEQYF. CDR3 coding DNA: TGCGCCAGCAGCCAAGATGGTAGCGGGGGAGGAGAGCAGTACTTC.